There are a few counts of the clone carrying this T cell receptor beta chain. Its antigen remains unknown. Any gene name here is a mouse gene name. The sequence runs out 4 residues before the end of the CDR3; the remainder is reconstructed from the germline J gene. Once RNA had been extracted, it was reverse transcribed into cDNA to act as the sequencing template. The table came from immunoSEQ multiplex PCR; TCRdb's copy has only in-frame clones and leaves some out. The record shows around 110,000 clones for this sample, with no singletons present. Trimming stripped 0 bases from V and 2 bases from J, with 13 bases between. CDR1 and CDR2 from the germline V gene are NSQYPW and LRSPGD (reference sequence). CDR3 size: 16 residues. This sample stems from a study of CD8+ T cells in alopecia areata. On the study more broadly: Female C3H/HeJ mice aged roughly 6-10 weeks received skin from spontaneously alopecic C3H/HeJ graft donors aged roughly 6-12 months. Study-wide points: Patients showed less clear TCR sequence sharing than mice, possibly partly because of HLA diversity. More clonal than normal scalp was lesional scalp, particularly alopecia totalis/universalis. Scalp samples also contribute reads from the resident alphabeta T cells found in normal skin.

Specimen: lesional skin. The sequence was obtained from a C3H/HeJ mouse with alopecia areata. The strain's MHC: H2-k. The chain joins TRBV1 to TRBJ1-2; weak D call: TRBD1 (6 bases). This CDR3 is CTCSADFGTLNSDYTF. The CDR3 DNA, read in part, is TGCACCTGCAGTGCAGATTTCGGGACACTTAACTCC.